One and the same sample provided the 23 T cell receptor beta chains below, sequenced in a study of cytomegalovirus exposure and HLA in healthy donors. The study ran its PCR with 60 Vbeta and 13 Jbeta primers. This table comes from immunoSEQ multiplex PCR, and its TCRdb copy is limited to in-frame clones, with some not included. The sample shows under 200,000 clones, approximately 80% of them seen only once. The source material was PBMCs. The origin of the receptors is a male donor in good health and CMV-seropositive.

The chain employs TRBV18 and TRBJ1-4, with D possibly being TRBD1 (5 bases). Germline V lookup: CDR1 KGHSH, CDR2 LQKENI. Trimming took 2 bases from V and 7 from J, leaving 23 bases between them. The length of the CDR3 is 18 residues. The CDR3: CASSPGAGGGIEREKLFF. The CDR3 DNA sequence: TGTGCCAGCTCACCAGGGGCCGGTGGAGGGATCGAGCGTGAAAAACTGTTTTTT.

The chain recombines TRBV25-1 with TRBJ1-6; 10 nucleotides line up with TRBD1. Unmatched junction bases numbered 5, after V lost 4 bases and J lost 5 bases. The CDR3 spans 16 residues. From germline, CDR1 is MGHDK and CDR2 SYGVNS. CDR3 in amino acids: CASSAMGTGDNSPLHF. The CDR3, as DNA: TGTGCCAGCAGTGCGATGGGGACAGGGGATAATTCACCCCTCCACTTT. The whole variable domain, filled in from reference TRBV25-1 and TRBJ1-6, reads EADIYQTPRYLVIGTGKKITLECSQTMGHDKMYWYQQDPGMELHLIHYSYGVNSTEKGDLSSESTVSRIRTEHFPLTLESARPSHTSQYLCASSAMGTGDNSPLHFGNGTRLTVT.

The CDR3 coding sequence is TGTGCCAGCAGTTTAAAAGGCGGACTCTATGGCTACACCTTC. Translating it yields CASSLKGGLYGYTF. The rearrangement joins TRBV28 to TRBJ1-2; no definite D call. The germline V and J ends were trimmed by 2 bases and 4 bases, with 11 bases remaining between them. The germline gives CDR1 MDHEN, CDR2 SYDVKM. CDR3 size: 14 residues.

The chain combines TRBV28 with TRBJ2-1; 7 bases fit TRBD2. CDR3 length: 10 amino acids. CDR1 MDHEN and CDR2 SYDVKM come from the germline V gene. With V trimmed by 7 bases and J by 10 bases, 1 base remained unmatched. CDR3 bases: TGTGCCAGCACGGGACTAGAGCAGTTCTTC. Translated: CASTGLEQFF.

The chain joins TRBV15 to TRBJ1-1, with 7 nucleotides matching TRBD1. The CDR3 runs to 16 residues. Germline trimming cut 4 bases from V and 0 bases from J; bases unmatched to any gene: 8. CDR1 LNHNV and CDR2 YYDKDF come from the germline V gene (reference sequence). Here the CDR3 reads CATSTGRGAMNTEAFF. In nucleotides, the CDR3 is TGTGCCACCAGCACTGGCAGGGGGGCCATGAACACTGAAGCTTTCTTT.

This clone was seen a handful of times. CDR3 DNA: TGTGCCAGCAGCTCAGGACAGGGTGACACTGAAGCTTTCTTT. This sequence encodes CASSSGQGDTEAFF. The chain joins TRBV7-8 to TRBJ1-1; TRBD1 matches 8 bases. Germline V gene lookup returns CDR1 SGHVS and CDR2 FQNEAQ. Trimming at V came to 4 bases and at J to 3 bases, leaving 4 bases not matched to a gene. This CDR3 has 14 amino acids.

This clone was picked up one time. The chain employs TRBV9 and TRBJ2-1; TRBD2 agrees at 9 bases. The germline V gene encodes CDR1 SGDLS and CDR2 YYNGEE. The J segment lost 9 bases and the V segment lost 4 bases, leaving 14 bases of the junction unmatched. The CDR3 runs 16 residues. The CDR3 sequence is CASSFPRLAVESEQFF. The CDR3 DNA sequence: TGTGCCAGCAGCTTCCCTCGACTAGCGGTTGAGAGTGAGCAGTTCTTC.

As regards this clone: An end of the junction does not agree with germline; a read error may underlie this. This rearrangement joins TRBV7-9 to TRBJ2-5; D not resolved. CDR1 and CDR2 from the germline V gene are SEHNR and FQNEAQ (reference sequence). CDR3 length: 11 residues. CDR3 residues: CSSSFLETQYF. The CDR3 coding sequence is TGTTCCAGCAGCTTCCTTGAGACCCAGTACTTC.

This clone came up a few times. V and J are TRBV25-1 and TRBJ2-7, with 10 bases lining up with TRBD1. In germline, CDR1 is MGHDK, CDR2 SYGVNS. Trimming removed 6 bases from V and 2 bases from J; junction bases left unmatched: 4. The CDR3 consists of 14 residues. For the CDR3, the DNA is TGTGCCAGCAGAACCGGGACAGGGGCCTACGAGCAGTACTTC. Its protein product is CASRTGTGAYEQYF.

This clone was recorded once. The chain couples TRBV5-6 to TRBJ1-2; D call uncertain. CDR1 and CDR2 from the germline V gene are SGHDT and YYEEEE. The CDR3 is made up of 12 amino acids. Trimming left V 0 bases short and J 8 bases short, with 8 bases between. CDR3 DNA: TGTGCCAGCAGCTTGGTGGTGGGCGGCTACACCTTC. Its translation is CASSLVVGGYTF.

Only a few counts were recorded for this clone. The V call is TRBV13, the J call TRBJ2-5, with 12 positions matching TRBD2. Unmatched junction bases numbered 3, after V lost 4 bases and J lost 3 bases. The germline gives CDR1 PRHDT, CDR2 FYEKMQ (reference sequence). CDR3 length equals 15 residues. The CDR3 DNA follows: TGTGCCAGCAGCTCCCGACTAGCGGGGGAAGAGACCCAGTACTTC. It specifies CASSSRLAGEETQYF.

This clone was recorded only once. The gene calls are TRBV4-1 and TRBJ2-1; D gene unclear. Trimming left V 4 bases short and J 0 bases short, with 13 bases between. The CDR3 sequence is 16 residues long. The V gene's germline CDR1 is MGHRA and CDR2 YSYEKL. In DNA, the CDR3 is TGCGCCAGCAGCCTCGGTCGGAGTAGCTCCTACAATGAGCAGTTCTTC. Translated, it gives CASSLGRSSSYNEQFF.

The chain links TRBV18 to TRBJ1-1, with no clear D. V shed 6 bases and J shed 0 bases, with 11 bases lying between them. Germline CDR1 is KGHSH and CDR2 is LQKENI. The CDR3 is 14 residues long. CDR3 loop: CASSLERMNTEAFF. CDR3 DNA sequence: TGTGCCAGCTCCCTTGAGAGGATGAACACTGAAGCTTTCTTT.

The rearrangement joins TRBV6-1 to TRBJ2-5; 8 bases align to TRBD2. V gave up 0 bases and J gave up 4 bases; unmatched junction bases: 4. CDR1 is MNHNS and CDR2 is SASEGT in the germline V gene. The CDR3 has 15 residues. For the CDR3, the DNA is TGTGCCAGCAGTGAAGCCAGCGGGAGAGTAGAGACCCAGTACTTC. Translating it yields CASSEASGRVETQYF.

This clone has a handful of counts. The chain carries TRBV28 and TRBJ1-2, with 7 positions matching TRBD1. CDR1 and CDR2 from the germline V gene are MDHEN and SYDVKM. The J segment lost 4 bases and the V segment lost 6 bases, leaving 8 bases of the junction unmatched. CDR3 length equals 14 residues. In DNA, the CDR3 is TGTGCCAGCAGGCGACAGGGACGACCCTATGGCTACACCTTC. Residues: CASRRQGRPYGYTF.

The chain recombines TRBV15 with TRBJ1-2, with D perhaps TRBD1 (6 bases). V was clipped by 1 base and J by 5 bases, with 11 bases between them. From germline, CDR1 is LNHNV and CDR2 YYDKDF (reference sequence). The CDR3 length is 14 residues. The CDR3 protein is CATSRGQGQYGYTF. CDR3 DNA sequence: TGTGCCACCAGCAGAGGGCAGGGGCAATATGGCTACACCTTC.

The V call is TRBV19, the J call TRBJ1-5; 9 nucleotides match TRBD1. This CDR3 contains 17 residues. The germline gives CDR1 LNHDA, CDR2 SQIVND (reference sequence). Trimming cost V 5 bases and J 3 bases; bases outside gene matches: 11. The chain's CDR3 is CASSGWTGDGANQPQHF. CDR3 nucleotide sequence: TGTGCCAGTAGTGGCTGGACAGGGGATGGGGCCAATCAGCCCCAGCATTTT.

The chain has TRBV18 and TRBJ1-5, with no clear D. Trimming removed 0 bases from V and 4 bases from J, with 7 bases in between. CDR3 size: 14 residues. Germline lookup yields CDR1 KGHSH and CDR2 LQKENI. CDR3 in amino acids: CASSPPNGNQPQHF. CDR3 nucleotides: TGTGCCAGCTCACCACCGAACGGGAATCAGCCCCAGCATTTT.

The J gene is TRBJ2-3, the V gene TRBV7-2; no clear D. The CDR3 covers 14 residues. CDR1 and CDR2 (germline): SGHTA, FQGNSA. Between the trimmed V and J ends, which lost 1 base and 2 bases, there was a span of 7 bases. CDR3 amino acids: CASSLDHSTDTQYF. The CDR3 bases are TGTGCCAGCAGCTTAGATCACTCCACAGATACGCAGTATTTT.

The rearrangement joins TRBV5-1 to TRBJ2-2; D perhaps matches TRBD1 (7 bases). The CDR3 spans 14 residues. Germline lookup yields CDR1 SGHRS and CDR2 YFSETQ. Deletions cut 5 bases from V and 5 bases from J, with 13 bases between. The CDR3 DNA sequence: TGCGCCAGCAGAGGGGCAGGGGGGACCGGGGAGCTGTTTTTT. Amino acids: CASRGAGGTGELFF.

V is TRBV6-1 and J is TRBJ1-5, with 10 bases identical to TRBD1. From germline, CDR1 is MNHNS and CDR2 SASEGT. The CDR3 loop spans 18 amino acids. Trimming at V came to 4 bases and at J to 1 base, leaving 10 bases not matched to a gene. The CDR3 loop reads CASSAGTGEALSNQPQHF. CDR3 DNA: TGTGCCAGCAGTGCCGGGACAGGGGAGGCTCTCAGCAATCAGCCCCAGCATTTT.

The chain recombines TRBV28 with TRBJ2-7; 7 bases match TRBD1. Trimming took 6 bases from V and 1 from J; bases not matched to a gene: 3. The germline CDR1 and CDR2 sequences are MDHEN and SYDVKM. This CDR3 comprises 13 residues. The CDR3 is CASRGTDSYEQYF. As DNA, the CDR3 is TGTGCCAGCAGAGGGACAGATTCCTACGAGCAGTACTTC.

This clone was picked up a small number of times. The chain employs TRBV9 and TRBJ1-3, with a weak D call TRBD1 (5 bases). This CDR3 is 16 amino acids long. Trimming left V 3 bases short and J 0 bases short, with 13 bases between. Germline CDR1 is SGDLS and CDR2 is YYNGEE. The CDR3: CASSGDAGGSGNTIYF. DNA for the CDR3: TGTGCCAGCAGCGGGGATGCGGGGGGCTCTGGAAACACCATATATTTT.